This T cell receptor beta chain was identified in a study of chemoradiotherapy in HPV16-positive cancers. Study results and limitations: The functional HPV-specific definition rests on just a couple of HPV16-positive patients.

Worth noting for this clone: Its antigen is unidentified.

Here immunoSEQ multiplex PCR was the method, and the copy in TCRdb shows in-frame clones only, minus some. This table has about 68,000 clones, about 90% appearing once. The clonotype originates from a human donor with HPV-associated anogenital cancer. Sequenced material: blood, taken from a patient who underwent chemoradiotherapy.

The CDR3 nucleotides are TGCGCCAGCAGCCAAGATGACGGGACAGGGGGAACTGAAGCTTTCTTT. Translating gives CASSQDDGTGGTEAFF. The rearrangement uses TRBV4-1 and TRBJ1-1, with 11 bases fitting TRBD1. CDR3 size: 16 residues. V shed 0 bases, J shed 5 bases, and the junction held 5 bases outside the gene matches. The germline CDR1 and CDR2 sequences are MGHRA and YSYEKL.